This T cell receptor beta chain was documented in a study of CD8+ T cells in alopecia areata. Study overall: Patients in the study were on tofacitinib for 6 to 18 months, then off it for 6 months. Study-level findings and limits: Scalp and blood retained many expanded lesional clones during tofacitinib.

Once RNA had been extracted, it was reverse transcribed into cDNA to act as the sequencing template. The repertoire was sequenced with immunoSEQ multiplex PCR; TCRdb's copy has only in-frame clones and lacks some. The repertoire holds roughly 230,000 clones, with 43% as singletons. The CDR3 length is 15 residues. V lost 7 bases and J lost 4; bases outside the gene matches: 11. The germline gives CDR1 SQVTM, CDR2 ANQGSEA. On this clone itself: Its target is unknown.

Treatment reported: oral pan-JAK inhibitor, 5-10 mg twice daily. Researchers took lesional scalp punch biopsies and peripheral blood from people who were alopecia areata patients. The source material was CD4+ T cells sorted from blood, sampled around week 37, from a patient treated with tofacitinib. The chain employs TRBV29-1 and TRBJ1-1; TRBD1 matches at 11 bases. The receptor comes from a human donor with alopecia areata. The CDR3, as DNA: TGCAGCGCGACCGGGACAGGGGGGTTGAGCACTGAAGCTTTCTTT. Translation gives CSATGTGGLSTEAFF.